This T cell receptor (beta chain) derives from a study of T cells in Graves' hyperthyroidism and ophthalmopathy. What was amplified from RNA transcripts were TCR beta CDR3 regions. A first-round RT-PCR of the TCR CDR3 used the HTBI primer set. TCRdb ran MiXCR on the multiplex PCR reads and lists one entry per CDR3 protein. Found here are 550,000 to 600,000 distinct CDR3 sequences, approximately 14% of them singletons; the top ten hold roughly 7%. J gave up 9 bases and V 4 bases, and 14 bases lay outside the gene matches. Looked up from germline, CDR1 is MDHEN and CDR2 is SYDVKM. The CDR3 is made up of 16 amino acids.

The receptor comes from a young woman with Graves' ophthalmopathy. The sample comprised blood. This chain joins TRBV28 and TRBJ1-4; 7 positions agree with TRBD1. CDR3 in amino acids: CASSSTSQGIGKKLFF. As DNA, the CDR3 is TGTGCCAGCAGTTCCACCTCACAGGGGATAGGTAAAAAACTGTTTTTT. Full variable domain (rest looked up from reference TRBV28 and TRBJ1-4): DVKVTQSSRYLVKRTGEKVFLECVQDMDHENMFWYRQDPGLGLRLIYFSYDVKMKEKGDIPEGYSVSREKKERFSLILESASTNQTSMYLCASSSTSQGIGKKLFFGSGTQLSVL.